These 3 T cell receptor beta chains were all obtained from the same sample, sequenced in a study of blood T cell repertoires in COVID-19 (dated by TCRdb to the early 2020s). Libraries came from the immunoSEQ multiplex PCR assay. The immuneACCESS repertoire file appears here via TCRdb, limited to in-frame rearrangements. These files lack a portion of the clones; in checked studies, under half of the deficit traces to unresolved V genes, and the cause of the others is not known. The sample data list roughly 260,000 clones, and about 87% of these were observed just once. The leading ten clones occupy approximately 4% of the sample. The sequenced sample was peripheral blood. These receptors all stem from a man in his 60s who had recovered from COVID-19.

Regarding this clone: This sample includes further DNA sequences coding for the same CDR3. V gene TRBV9 combines with J gene TRBJ2-7, with TRBD1 as a possible D gene (6 bases). CDR1 is SGDLS, CDR2 YYNGEE, per germline. This CDR3 contains 14 residues. V was clipped by 0 bases and J by 1 base, with 8 bases between them. Here the CDR3 DNA reads TGTGCCAGCAGCGTAGGGACAGATTCCTACGAGCAGTACTTC. Its translation: CASSVGTDSYEQYF.

Here the CDR3 reads CASSPLGRLDQKLFF. The CDR3 nucleotides read TGTGCCAGCAGCCCCCTTGGGAGACTGGACCAAAAACTGTTTTTT. The genes are TRBV6-6 and TRBJ1-4; no reliable D call. The CDR3 has 15 residues. The V gene's germline CDR1 is MNHNY and CDR2 SVGAGI (reference sequence). The ends were cut back, 6 bases at V and 9 bases at J, with 20 bases in the middle.

The V call is TRBV10-3, the J call TRBJ2-7; 7 nucleotides line up with TRBD1. CDR3 length: 16 amino acids. The trim removed 6 bases at V and 7 bases at J, leaving 18 bases unmatched. The germline gives CDR1 ENHRY, CDR2 SYGVKD. Here the CDR3 DNA reads TGTGCCATCAGCCAGAGAGGGGTACAGGGGTCGGGGGAGCAGTACTTC. Its translation is CAISQRGVQGSGEQYF.